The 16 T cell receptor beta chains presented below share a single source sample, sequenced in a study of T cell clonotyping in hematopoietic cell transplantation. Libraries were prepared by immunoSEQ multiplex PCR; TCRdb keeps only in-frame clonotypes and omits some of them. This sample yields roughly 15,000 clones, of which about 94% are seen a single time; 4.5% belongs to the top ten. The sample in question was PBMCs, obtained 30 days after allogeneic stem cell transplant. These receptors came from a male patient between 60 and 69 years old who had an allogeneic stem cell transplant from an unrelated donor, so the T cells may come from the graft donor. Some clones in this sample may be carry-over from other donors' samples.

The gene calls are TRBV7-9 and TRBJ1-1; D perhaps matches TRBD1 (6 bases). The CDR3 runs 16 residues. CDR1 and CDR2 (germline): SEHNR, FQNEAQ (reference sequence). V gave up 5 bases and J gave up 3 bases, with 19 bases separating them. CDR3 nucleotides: TGTGCCAGCAGCCCAGGGGAGGGCAGCCTTGACACTGAAGCTTTCTTT. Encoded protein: CASSPGEGSLDTEAFF.

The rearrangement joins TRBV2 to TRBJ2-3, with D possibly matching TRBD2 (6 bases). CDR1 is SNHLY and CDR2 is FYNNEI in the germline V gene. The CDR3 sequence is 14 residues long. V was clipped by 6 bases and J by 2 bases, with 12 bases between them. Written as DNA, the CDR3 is TGTGCCAGCAGGGGAGGTGGTACCACAGATACGCAGTATTTT. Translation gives CASRGGGTTDTQYF.

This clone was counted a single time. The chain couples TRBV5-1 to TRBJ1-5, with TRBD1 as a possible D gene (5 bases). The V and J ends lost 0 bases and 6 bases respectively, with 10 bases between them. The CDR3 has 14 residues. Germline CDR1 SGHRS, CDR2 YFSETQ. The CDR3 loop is CASSLASGLQPQHF. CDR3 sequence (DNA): TGCGCCAGCAGCTTGGCTTCAGGGCTTCAGCCCCAGCATTTT.

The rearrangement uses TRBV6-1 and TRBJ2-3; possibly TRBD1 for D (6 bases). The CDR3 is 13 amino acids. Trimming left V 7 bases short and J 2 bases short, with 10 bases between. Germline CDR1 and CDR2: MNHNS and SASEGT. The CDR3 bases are TGTGCCAGCAATGGACAGACCACAGATACGCAGTATTTT. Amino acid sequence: CASNGQTTDTQYF.

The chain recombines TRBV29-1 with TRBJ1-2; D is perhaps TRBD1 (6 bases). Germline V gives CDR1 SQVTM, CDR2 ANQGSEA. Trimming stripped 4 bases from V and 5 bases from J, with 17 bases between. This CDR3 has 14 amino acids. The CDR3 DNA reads TGCAGCGTTGGACAGGCCTCGGGAAGATATGGCTACACCTTC. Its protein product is CSVGQASGRYGYTF.

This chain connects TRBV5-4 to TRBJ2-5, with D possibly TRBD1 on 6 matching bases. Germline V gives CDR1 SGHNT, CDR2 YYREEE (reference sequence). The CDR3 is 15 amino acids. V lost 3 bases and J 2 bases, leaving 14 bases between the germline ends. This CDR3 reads CASSSGTLGQETQYF. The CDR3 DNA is TGTGCCAGCAGCTCCGGGACATTGGGACAAGAGACCCAGTACTTC.

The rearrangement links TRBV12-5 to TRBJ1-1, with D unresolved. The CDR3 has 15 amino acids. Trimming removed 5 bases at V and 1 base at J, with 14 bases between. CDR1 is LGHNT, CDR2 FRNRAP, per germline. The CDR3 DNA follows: TGTGCTAGTGGTCCCCTGGGAGCGAGGAACACTGAAGCTTTCTTT. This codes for CASGPLGARNTEAFF.

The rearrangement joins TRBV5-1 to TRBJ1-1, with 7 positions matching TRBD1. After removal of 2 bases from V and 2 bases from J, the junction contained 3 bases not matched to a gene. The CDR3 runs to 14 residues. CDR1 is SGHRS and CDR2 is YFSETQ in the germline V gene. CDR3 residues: CASSFRDRNTEAFF. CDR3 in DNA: TGCGCCAGCAGCTTCCGGGACAGAAACACTGAAGCTTTCTTT.

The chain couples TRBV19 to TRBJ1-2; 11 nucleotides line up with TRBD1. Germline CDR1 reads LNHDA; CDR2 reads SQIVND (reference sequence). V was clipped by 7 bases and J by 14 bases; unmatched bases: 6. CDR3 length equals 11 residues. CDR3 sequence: CASTSDRGPTF. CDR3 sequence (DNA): TGTGCCAGTACCTCGGACAGGGGGCCTACCTTC.

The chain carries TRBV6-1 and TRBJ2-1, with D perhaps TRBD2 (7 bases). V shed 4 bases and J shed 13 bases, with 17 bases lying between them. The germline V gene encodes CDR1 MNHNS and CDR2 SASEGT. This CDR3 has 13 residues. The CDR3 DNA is TGTGCCAGCAGTGTTCGAGGGGGGGTCGATCAGTTCTTC. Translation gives CASSVRGGVDQFF.

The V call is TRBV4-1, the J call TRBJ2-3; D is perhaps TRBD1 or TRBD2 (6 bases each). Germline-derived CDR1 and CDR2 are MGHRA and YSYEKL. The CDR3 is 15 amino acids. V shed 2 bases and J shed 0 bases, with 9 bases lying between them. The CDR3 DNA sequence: TGCGCCAGCAGCCAACAGGGGACTAGCACAGATACGCAGTATTTT. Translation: CASSQQGTSTDTQYF.

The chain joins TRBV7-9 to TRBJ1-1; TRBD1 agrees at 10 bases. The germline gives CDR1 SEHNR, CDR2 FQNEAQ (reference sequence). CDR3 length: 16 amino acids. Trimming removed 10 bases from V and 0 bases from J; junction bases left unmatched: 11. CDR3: CAINYRDRGLNTEAFF. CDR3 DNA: TGTGCCATCAACTACAGGGACAGGGGCCTGAACACTGAAGCTTTCTTT.

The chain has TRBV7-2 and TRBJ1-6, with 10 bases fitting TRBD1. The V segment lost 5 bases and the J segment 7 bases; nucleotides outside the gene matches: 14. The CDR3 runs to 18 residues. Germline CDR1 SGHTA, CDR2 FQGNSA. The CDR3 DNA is TGTGCCAGCAGCGGGGGGACAGGGGTCGGCGGCAGGAATTCACCCCTCCACTTT. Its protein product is CASSGGTGVGGRNSPLHF.

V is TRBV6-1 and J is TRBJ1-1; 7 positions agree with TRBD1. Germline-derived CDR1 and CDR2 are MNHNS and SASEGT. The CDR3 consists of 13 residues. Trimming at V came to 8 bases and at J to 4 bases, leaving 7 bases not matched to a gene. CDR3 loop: CASGRQGGTEAFF. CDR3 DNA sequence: TGTGCCAGCGGGCGACAGGGAGGCACTGAAGCTTTCTTT.

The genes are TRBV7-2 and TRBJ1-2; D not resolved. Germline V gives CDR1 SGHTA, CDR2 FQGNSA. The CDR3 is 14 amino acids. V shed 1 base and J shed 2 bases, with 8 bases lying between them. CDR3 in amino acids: CASSLVVENYGYTF. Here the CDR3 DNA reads TGTGCCAGCAGCTTAGTCGTAGAAAACTATGGCTACACCTTC.

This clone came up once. The CDR3 DNA is TGTGCCAGCTCAGTGGGCCGTGCAACTAATGAAAAACTGTTTTTT. Translated, it gives CASSVGRATNEKLFF. The rearrangement links TRBV18 to TRBJ1-4; D not resolved. The CDR3 covers 15 residues. V lost 5 bases and J lost 0, with 10 bases in between. Per the germline V gene, CDR1 is KGHSH and CDR2 is LQKENI.